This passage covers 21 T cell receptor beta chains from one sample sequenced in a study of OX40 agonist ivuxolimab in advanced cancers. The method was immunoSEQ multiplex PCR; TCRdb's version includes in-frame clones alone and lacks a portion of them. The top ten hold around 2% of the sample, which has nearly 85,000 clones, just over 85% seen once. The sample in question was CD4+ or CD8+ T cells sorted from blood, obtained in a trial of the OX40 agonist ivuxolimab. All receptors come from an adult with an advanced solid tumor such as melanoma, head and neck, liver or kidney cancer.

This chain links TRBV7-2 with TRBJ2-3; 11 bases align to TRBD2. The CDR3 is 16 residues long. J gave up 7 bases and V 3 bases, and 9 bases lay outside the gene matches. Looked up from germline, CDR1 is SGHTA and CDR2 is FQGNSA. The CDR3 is CASSLGWASGGYTQYF. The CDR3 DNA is TGTGCCAGCAGCTTGGGTTGGGCTAGCGGGGGGTATACGCAGTATTTT.

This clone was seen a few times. CDR3 loop: CASSENQGSNEKLFF. The CDR3 DNA is TGTGCCAGCAGTGAGAATCAGGGTTCTAATGAAAAACTGTTTTTT. The chain links TRBV6-1 to TRBJ1-4, with D perhaps matching TRBD1 (5 bases). The CDR3 has 15 amino acids. Per germline, CDR1 MNHNS and CDR2 SASEGT. V was clipped by 3 bases and J by 3 bases, with 11 bases between them.

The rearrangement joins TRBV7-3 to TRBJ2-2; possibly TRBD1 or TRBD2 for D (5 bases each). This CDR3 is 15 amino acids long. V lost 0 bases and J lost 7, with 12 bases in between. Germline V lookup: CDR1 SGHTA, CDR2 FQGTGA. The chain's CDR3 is CASSLTPGSDGELFF. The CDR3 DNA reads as TGTGCCAGCAGCTTAACACCAGGGAGCGACGGGGAGCTGTTTTTT.

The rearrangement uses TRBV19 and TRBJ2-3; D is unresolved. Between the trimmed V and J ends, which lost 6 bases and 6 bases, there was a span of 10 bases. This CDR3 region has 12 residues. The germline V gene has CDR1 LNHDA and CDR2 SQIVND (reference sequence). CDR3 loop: CASRFPGDTQYF. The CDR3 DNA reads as TGTGCCAGTAGATTCCCCGGGGATACGCAGTATTTT.

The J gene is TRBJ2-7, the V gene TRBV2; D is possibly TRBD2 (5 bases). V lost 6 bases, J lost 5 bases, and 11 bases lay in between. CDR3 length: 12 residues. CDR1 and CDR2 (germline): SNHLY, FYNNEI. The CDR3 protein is CASSGEGNEQYF. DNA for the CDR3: TGTGCCAGCAGCGGAGAGGGCAACGAGCAGTACTTC.

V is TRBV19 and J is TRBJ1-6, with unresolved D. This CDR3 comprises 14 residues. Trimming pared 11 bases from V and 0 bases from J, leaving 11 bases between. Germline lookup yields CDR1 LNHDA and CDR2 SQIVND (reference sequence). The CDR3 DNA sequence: TGTGCCGGGAGGGCCGGCTCCTATAATTCACCCCTCCACTTT. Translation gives CAGRAGSYNSPLHF. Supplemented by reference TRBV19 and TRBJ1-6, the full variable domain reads DGGITQSPKYLFRKEGQNVTLSCEQNLNHDAMYWYRQDPGQGLRLIYYSQIVNDFQKGDIAEGYSVSREKKESFPLTVTSAQKNPTAFYLCAGRAGSYNSPLHFGNGTRLTVT.

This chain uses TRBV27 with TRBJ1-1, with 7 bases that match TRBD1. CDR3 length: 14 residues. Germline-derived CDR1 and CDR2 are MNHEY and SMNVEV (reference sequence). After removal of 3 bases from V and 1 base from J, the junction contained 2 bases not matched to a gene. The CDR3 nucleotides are TGTGCCAGCAGTTTCAGGGGGGCGAACACTGAAGCTTTCTTT. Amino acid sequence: CASSFRGANTEAFF.

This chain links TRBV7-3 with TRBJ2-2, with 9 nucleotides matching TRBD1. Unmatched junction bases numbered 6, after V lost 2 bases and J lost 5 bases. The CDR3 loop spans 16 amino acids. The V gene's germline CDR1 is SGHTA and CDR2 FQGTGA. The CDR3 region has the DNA TGTGCCAGCAGCTTATACGGGACAGGGATGACCGGGGAGCTGTTTTTT. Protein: CASSLYGTGMTGELFF.

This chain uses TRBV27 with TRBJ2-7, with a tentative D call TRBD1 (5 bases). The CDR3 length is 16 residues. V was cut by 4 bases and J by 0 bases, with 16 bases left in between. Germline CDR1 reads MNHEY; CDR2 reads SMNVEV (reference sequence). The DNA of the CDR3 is TGTGCCAGCAGTTCTCACAGGCGCTCGAGCTCCTACGAGCAGTACTTC. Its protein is CASSSHRRSSSYEQYF.

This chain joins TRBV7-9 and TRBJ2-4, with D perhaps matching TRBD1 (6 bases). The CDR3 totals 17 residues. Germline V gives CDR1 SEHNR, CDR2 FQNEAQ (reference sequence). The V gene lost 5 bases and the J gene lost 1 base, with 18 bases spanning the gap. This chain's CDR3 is CASSPPLGARAKNIQYF. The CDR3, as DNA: TGTGCCAGCAGCCCCCCCCTGGGGGCCAGGGCCAAAAACATTCAGTACTTC.

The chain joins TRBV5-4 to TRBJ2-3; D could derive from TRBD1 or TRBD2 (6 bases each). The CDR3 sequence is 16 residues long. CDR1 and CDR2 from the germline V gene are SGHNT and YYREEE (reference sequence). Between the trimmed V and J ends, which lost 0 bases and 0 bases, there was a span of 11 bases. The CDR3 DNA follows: TGTGCCAGCAGCTTGGAAGGGGGGCCTAGCACAGATACGCAGTATTTT. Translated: CASSLEGGPSTDTQYF.

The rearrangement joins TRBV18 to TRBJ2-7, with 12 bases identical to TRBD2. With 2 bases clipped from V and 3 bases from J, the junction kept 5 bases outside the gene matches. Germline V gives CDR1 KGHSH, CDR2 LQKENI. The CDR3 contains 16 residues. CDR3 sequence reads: CASSPATSGGLYEQYF. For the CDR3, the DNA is TGTGCCAGCTCACCAGCGACTAGCGGGGGCCTCTACGAGCAGTACTTC.

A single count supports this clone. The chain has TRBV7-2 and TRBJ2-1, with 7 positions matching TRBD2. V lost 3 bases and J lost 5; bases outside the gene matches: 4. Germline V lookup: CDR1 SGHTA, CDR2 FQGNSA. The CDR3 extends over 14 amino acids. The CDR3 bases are TGTGCCAGCAGCTTTTCTAGCGGTAACAATGAGCAGTTCTTC. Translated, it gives CASSFSSGNNEQFF. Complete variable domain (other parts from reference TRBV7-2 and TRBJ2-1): GAGVSQSPSNKVTEKGKDVELRCDPISGHTALYWYRQSLGQGLEFLIYFQGNSAPDKSGLPSDRFSAERTGGSVSTLTIQRTQQEDSAVYLCASSFSSGNNEQFFGPGTRLTVL.

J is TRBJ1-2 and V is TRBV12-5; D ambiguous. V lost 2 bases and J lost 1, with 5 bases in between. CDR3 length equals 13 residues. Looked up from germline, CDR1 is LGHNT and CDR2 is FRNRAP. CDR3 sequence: CASGLSVNYGYTF. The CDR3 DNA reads TGTGCTAGTGGTTTGTCAGTTAACTATGGCTACACCTTC.

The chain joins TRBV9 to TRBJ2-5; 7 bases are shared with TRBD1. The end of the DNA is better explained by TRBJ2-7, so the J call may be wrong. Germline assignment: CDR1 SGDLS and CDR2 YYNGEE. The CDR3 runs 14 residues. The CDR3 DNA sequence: TGTGCCAGCAGCGTAGGGGACAGAATAAACGAGCAGTACTTC. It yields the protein CASSVGDRINEQYF.

Here the CDR3 reads CASSEAPGQGNTEAFF. DNA of the CDR3: TGTGCCAGCAGTGAAGCCCCGGGACAGGGGAACACTGAAGCTTTCTTT. This chain links TRBV6-1 with TRBJ1-1; 9 nucleotides align to TRBD1. Trimming removed 0 bases from V and 1 base from J; junction bases left unmatched: 3. This CDR3 has 16 residues. The germline V gene has CDR1 MNHNS and CDR2 SASEGT.

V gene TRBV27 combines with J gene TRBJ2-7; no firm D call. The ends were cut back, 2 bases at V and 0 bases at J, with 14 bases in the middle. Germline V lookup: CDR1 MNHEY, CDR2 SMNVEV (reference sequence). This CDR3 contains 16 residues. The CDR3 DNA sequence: TGTGCCAGCAGTTTAGGAGAACGCCTGGGCTCCTACGAGCAGTACTTC. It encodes CASSLGERLGSYEQYF.

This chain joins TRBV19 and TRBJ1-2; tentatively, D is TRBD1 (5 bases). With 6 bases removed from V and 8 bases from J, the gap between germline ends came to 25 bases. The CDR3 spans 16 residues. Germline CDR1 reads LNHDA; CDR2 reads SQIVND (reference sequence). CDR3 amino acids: CASRSLIGRVIVGYTF. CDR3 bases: TGTGCCAGTAGATCCCTGATCGGCAGGGTCATAGTCGGCTACACCTTC.

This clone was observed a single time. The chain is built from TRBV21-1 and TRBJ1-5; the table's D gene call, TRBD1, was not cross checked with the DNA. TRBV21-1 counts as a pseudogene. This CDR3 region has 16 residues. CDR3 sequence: CASRIRRTLASQPQHF. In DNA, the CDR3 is TGTGCCAGCAGAATCAGGCGTACGCTTGCGAGTCAGCCCCAGCATTTT.

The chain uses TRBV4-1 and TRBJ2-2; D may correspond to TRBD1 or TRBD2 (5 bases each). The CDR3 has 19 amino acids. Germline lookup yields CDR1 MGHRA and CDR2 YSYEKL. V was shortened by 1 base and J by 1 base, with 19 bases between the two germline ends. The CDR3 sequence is CASSQVRVWGNENTGELFF. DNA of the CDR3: TGCGCCAGCAGCCAAGTGAGGGTTTGGGGGAATGAGAACACCGGGGAGCTGTTTTTT.

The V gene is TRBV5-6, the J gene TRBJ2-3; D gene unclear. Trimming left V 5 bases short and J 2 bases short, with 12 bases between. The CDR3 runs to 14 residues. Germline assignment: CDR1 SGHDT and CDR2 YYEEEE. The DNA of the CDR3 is TGTGCCAGCAGTAATTCCAGACCCACAGATACGCAGTATTTT. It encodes CASSNSRPTDTQYF.